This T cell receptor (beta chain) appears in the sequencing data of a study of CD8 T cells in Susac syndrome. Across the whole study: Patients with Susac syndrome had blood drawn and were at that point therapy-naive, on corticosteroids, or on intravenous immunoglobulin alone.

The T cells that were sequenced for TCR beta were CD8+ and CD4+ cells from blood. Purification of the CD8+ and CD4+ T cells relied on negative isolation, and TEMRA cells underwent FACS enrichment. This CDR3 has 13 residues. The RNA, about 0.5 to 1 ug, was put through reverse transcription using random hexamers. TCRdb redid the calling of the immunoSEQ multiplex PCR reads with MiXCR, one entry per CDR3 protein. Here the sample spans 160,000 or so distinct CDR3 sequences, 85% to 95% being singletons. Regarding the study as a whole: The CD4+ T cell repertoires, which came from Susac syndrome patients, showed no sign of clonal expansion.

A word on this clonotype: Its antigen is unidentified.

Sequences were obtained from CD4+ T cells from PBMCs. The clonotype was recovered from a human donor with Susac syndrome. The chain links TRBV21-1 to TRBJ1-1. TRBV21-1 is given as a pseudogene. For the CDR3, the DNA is TGTGCCAGCAGCAAACCCCAGCCGAGAGGAGCTTTCTTT. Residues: CASSKPQPRGAFF.